The 13 T cell receptor beta chains below all came from one sample that was sequenced in a study of T cells expressing NK-cell markers. TCRdb reprocessed the 5' RACE reads; each CDR3 protein has one entry and no DNA is given. Its table lists more than 400,000 distinct CDR3 sequences. Source material: blood T cells: a sorted CD56 or NKG2C T cell subset, CD4+ or CD8+ T cells, or bulk PBMC T cells (not recorded which). All receptors derive from a woman aged 18-69 years in good health.

This clonotype is deemed medium-sized by its frequency. This rearrangement joins TRBV4-3 to TRBJ2-2; absent DNA, TCRdb's TRBD1 call cannot be checked. The CDR3 is 18 residues long. The germline CDR1 and CDR2 sequences are LGHNA and YSLEER. This CDR3 is CASSQGVGQPPNTGELFF.

The chain combines TRBV4-3 with TRBJ1-4; TCRdb gives TRBD1 as the D gene, but with no DNA this cannot be confirmed. Germline values: CDR1 LGHNA, CDR2 YSLEER. The CDR3 contains 15 residues. This CDR3 reads CASSQEGRQNEKLFF.

The genes are TRBV2 and TRBJ2-2; without DNA, the TCRdb call of TRBD1 cannot be checked. CDR3 size: 15 residues. Germline CDR1 and CDR2: SNHLY and FYNNEI. The chain's CDR3 is CASRSGTLRSGELFF.

The chain links TRBV13 to TRBJ2-3; without DNA, the TCRdb call of TRBD1 cannot be checked. This CDR3 spans 16 amino acids. Germline CDR1 PRHDT, CDR2 FYEKMQ (reference sequence). The CDR3 sequence is CASSLGGRGGPDTQYF.

This chain uses TRBV29-1 with TRBJ2-7; TCRdb returns TRBD2, unconfirmable since there is no DNA. The CDR3 is 13 residues long. Looked up from germline, CDR1 is SQVTM and CDR2 is ANQGSEA. This CDR3 reads CSVDSGNGDEQYF.

This sequence joins TRBV6-5 and TRBJ2-5; with no DNA, the TCRdb D assignment of TRBD2 cannot be verified. This CDR3 has 15 residues. Per the germline V gene, CDR1 is MNHEY and CDR2 is SVGAGI. The CDR3 here is CASSYSGLGQETQYF.

This sequence joins TRBV20-1 and TRBJ2-6. The V gene's germline CDR1 is DFQATT and CDR2 SNEGSKA (reference sequence). CDR3 size: 14 residues. Here the CDR3 reads CSAVQGSGANVLTF.

V gene TRBV5-1 combines with J gene TRBJ1-1; the D call of TRBD1 rests on TCRdb alone, since no DNA is present to check it. The CDR3 is made up of 15 amino acids. Germline V CDR1 and CDR2: SGHRS, YFSETQ. The CDR3 loop reads CASSLGGQGPPEAFF.

J is TRBJ2-3 and V is TRBV7-3; as DNA is missing, the TRBD2 call by TCRdb cannot be tested. Per the germline V gene, CDR1 is SGHTA and CDR2 is FQGTGA. This CDR3 is 16 amino acids long. The CDR3 sequence is CASSLMTSGGADTQYF.

This chain connects TRBV7-2 to TRBJ2-6. This CDR3 has 15 amino acids. CDR1 SGHTA and CDR2 FQGNSA come from the germline V gene. This CDR3 is CASSPHPSGANVLTF. Looking up the rest from reference TRBV7-2 and TRBJ2-6 gives the full variable domain: GAGVSQSPSNKVTEKGKDVELRCDPISGHTALYWYRQSLGQGLEFLIYFQGNSAPDKSGLPSDRFSAERTGGSVSTLTIQRTQQEDSAVYLCASSPHPSGANVLTFGAGSRLTVL.

The chain couples TRBV2 to TRBJ2-5; TCRdb selects TRBD1, and the lack of DNA leaves this call unchecked. The CDR3 contains 12 residues. CDR1 and CDR2 (germline): SNHLY, FYNNEI. This chain's CDR3 is CAIGQLGETQYF. Using reference TRBV2 and TRBJ2-5 for the parts outside the CDR3, the full variable domain is EPEVTQTPSHQVTQMGQEVILRCVPISNHLYFYWYRQILGQKVEFLVSFYNNEISEKSEIFDDQFSVERPDGSNFTLKIRSTKLEDSAMYFCAIGQLGETQYFGPGTRLLVL.

This rearrangement joins TRBV5-1 to TRBJ2-7; the D call of TRBD1 rests on TCRdb alone, since no DNA is present to check it. The germline V gene has CDR1 SGHRS and CDR2 YFSETQ. This CDR3 is built from 13 residues. The chain's CDR3 is CASSLQDNYEQYF.

V gene TRBV20-1 combines with J gene TRBJ2-3; the TCRdb call, TRBD2, lacks DNA for checking. Per the germline V gene, CDR1 is DFQATT and CDR2 is SNEGSKA (reference sequence). The CDR3 spans 16 residues. The CDR3: CSARVGGGSATDTQYF.